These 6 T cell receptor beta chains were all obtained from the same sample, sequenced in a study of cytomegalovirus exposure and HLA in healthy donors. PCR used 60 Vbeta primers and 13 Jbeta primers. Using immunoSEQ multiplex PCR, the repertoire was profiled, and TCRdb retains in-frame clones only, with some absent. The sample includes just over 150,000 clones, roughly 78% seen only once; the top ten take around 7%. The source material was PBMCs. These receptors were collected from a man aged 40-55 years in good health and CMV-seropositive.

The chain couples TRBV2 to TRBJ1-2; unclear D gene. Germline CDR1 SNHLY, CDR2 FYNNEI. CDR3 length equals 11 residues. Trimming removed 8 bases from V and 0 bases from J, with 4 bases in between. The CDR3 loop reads CASQSNYGYTF. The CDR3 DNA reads TGTGCCAGCCAGTCTAACTATGGCTACACCTTC.

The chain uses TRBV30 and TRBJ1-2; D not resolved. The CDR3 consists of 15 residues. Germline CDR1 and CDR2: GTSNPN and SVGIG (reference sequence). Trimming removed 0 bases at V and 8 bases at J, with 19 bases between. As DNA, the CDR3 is TGTGCCTGGAGTGTTCCCCTTCCCGCACTGGGCGGCTACACCTTC. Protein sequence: CAWSVPLPALGGYTF.

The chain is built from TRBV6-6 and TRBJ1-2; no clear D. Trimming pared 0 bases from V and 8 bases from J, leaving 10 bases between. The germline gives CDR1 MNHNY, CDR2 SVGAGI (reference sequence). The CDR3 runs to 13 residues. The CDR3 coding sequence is TGTGCCAGCAGTTACTCGCCCTCAGCGGGCTACACCTTC. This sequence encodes CASSYSPSAGYTF.

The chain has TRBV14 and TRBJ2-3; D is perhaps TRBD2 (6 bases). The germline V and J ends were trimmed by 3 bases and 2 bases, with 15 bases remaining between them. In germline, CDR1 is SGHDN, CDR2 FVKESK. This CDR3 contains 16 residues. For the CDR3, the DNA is TGTGCCAGCAGCCAGGTCAGGGACTGGAACACAGATACGCAGTATTTT. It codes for CASSQVRDWNTDTQYF.

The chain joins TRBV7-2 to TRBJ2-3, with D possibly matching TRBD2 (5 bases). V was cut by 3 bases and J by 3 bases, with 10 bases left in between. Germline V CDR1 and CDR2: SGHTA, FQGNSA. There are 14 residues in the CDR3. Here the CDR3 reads CASSFSSGTDTQYF. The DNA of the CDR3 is TGTGCCAGCAGCTTCAGCTCGGGGACAGATACGCAGTATTTT. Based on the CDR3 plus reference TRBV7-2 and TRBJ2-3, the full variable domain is GAGVSQSPSNKVTEKGKDVELRCDPISGHTALYWYRQSLGQGLEFLIYFQGNSAPDKSGLPSDRFSAERTGGSVSTLTIQRTQQEDSAVYLCASSFSSGTDTQYFGPGTRLTVL.

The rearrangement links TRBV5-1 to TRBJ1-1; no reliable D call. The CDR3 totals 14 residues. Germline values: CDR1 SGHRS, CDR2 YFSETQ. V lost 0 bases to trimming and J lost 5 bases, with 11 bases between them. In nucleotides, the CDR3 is TGCGCCAGCAGCTTGGGACTACGAGGGACTGAAGCTTTCTTT. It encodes CASSLGLRGTEAFF.